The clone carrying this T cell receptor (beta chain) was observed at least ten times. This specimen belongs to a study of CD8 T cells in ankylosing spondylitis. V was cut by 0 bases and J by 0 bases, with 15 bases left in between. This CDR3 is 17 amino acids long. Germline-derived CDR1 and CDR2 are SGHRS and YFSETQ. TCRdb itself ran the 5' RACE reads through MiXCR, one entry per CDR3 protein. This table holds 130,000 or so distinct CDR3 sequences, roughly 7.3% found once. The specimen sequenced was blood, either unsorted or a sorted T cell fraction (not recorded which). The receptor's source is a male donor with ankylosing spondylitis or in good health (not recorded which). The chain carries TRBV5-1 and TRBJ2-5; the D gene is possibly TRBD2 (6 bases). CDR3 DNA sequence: TGCGCCAGCAGCTTGGATTGGGCTAGCGCAAACCAAGAGACCCAGTACTTC. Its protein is CASSLDWASANQETQYF.